The 27 T cell receptor beta chains listed next were all sequenced from one sample in a study of early T cells in non-severe SARS-CoV-2 infection. A single record per CDR3 protein comes from TCRdb applying MiXCR to the 5' RACE reads. The sample yields under 85,000 distinct CDR3 sequences, roughly 8.7% seen once. Material: whole blood. The receptors here all came from an adult who was a healthcare worker with PCR-confirmed SARS-CoV-2 infection or an uninfected control (not recorded which).

This clonotype was recorded at least ten times. The chain employs TRBV2 and TRBJ2-3; D perhaps matches TRBD2 (6 bases). The CDR3 has 15 residues. The ends were cut back, 2 bases at V and 1 base at J, with 10 bases in the middle. Looked up from germline, CDR1 is SNHLY and CDR2 is FYNNEI. CDR3 residues: CASSEPGVGTDTQYF. The CDR3 nucleotides are TGTGCCAGCAGTGAACCGGGGGTTGGCACAGATACGCAGTATTTT.

This clonotype occurred many times. The chain has TRBV6-5 and TRBJ1-1, with 10 bases matching TRBD1. Germline CDR1 MNHEY, CDR2 SVGAGI. V dropped 7 bases and J dropped 3; count of bases not matched to a gene: 5. CDR3 length equals 14 residues. CDR3 protein: CASKIGQGDTEAFF. DNA of the CDR3: TGTGCCAGCAAGATAGGACAGGGGGACACTGAAGCTTTCTTT.

This clonotype has at least ten counts. The V call is TRBV6-5, the J call TRBJ1-4; D perhaps matches TRBD1 (6 bases). The CDR3 length is 14 residues. V dropped 6 bases and J dropped 4 bases, with 12 bases sitting between them. From germline, CDR1 is MNHEY and CDR2 SVGAGI. CDR3 loop: CASSQGLHNEKLFF. The CDR3 DNA is TGTGCCAGCAGCCAGGGGCTCCATAATGAAAAACTGTTTTTT.

This clonotype occurred a few times. This CDR3 is CASSEGGPGELFF. CDR3 in DNA: TGCGCCAGCAGTGAAGGAGGTCCAGGGGAGCTGTTTTTT. The rearrangement uses TRBV10-1 and TRBJ2-2; D is perhaps TRBD2 (5 bases). Trimming removed 3 bases from V and 8 bases from J, with 10 bases in between. The CDR3 extends over 13 amino acids. Germline values: CDR1 WNHNN, CDR2 SYGVQD (reference sequence).

This clonotype was counted ten times or more. The genes are TRBV7-2 and TRBJ2-3, with 11 bases aligning to TRBD2. The CDR3 is 14 residues long. The V gene's germline CDR1 is SGHTA and CDR2 FQGNSA. Losses at the gene ends were 4 bases for V and 5 bases for J; bases not matched to a gene: 2. The CDR3: CASSYSGGEDTQYF. The DNA for the CDR3 is TGTGCCAGCAGCTATAGCGGGGGGGAAGATACGCAGTATTTT.

This clonotype has a handful of counts. The gene calls are TRBV5-1 and TRBJ2-3; D unclear. CDR1 and CDR2 from the germline V gene are SGHRS and YFSETQ. The CDR3 is 15 amino acids. Trimming cost V 3 bases and J 4 bases, with 15 bases left between them. The CDR3: CASSSGRSQADTQYF. Written as DNA, the CDR3 is TGCGCCAGCAGCTCAGGACGGTCTCAGGCAGATACGCAGTATTTT.

J is TRBJ1-1 and V is TRBV12-3 or TRBV12-4, with D uncertain. The V end lost 3 bases, the J end lost 5 bases, and 10 bases lay between the germline ends. CDR3 length: 13 amino acids. The CDR3 DNA follows: TGTGCCAGCAGTTTCGGGCGAGGGACTGAAGCTTTCTTT. Amino acid sequence: CASSFGRGTEAFF.

A remark on this clonotype: This may be a read error, as it is one base from a much larger clone. The chain has TRBV7-9 and TRBJ2-5; a possible D gene is TRBD2 (6 bases). Germline V lookup: CDR1 SEHNR, CDR2 FQNEAQ (reference sequence). The CDR3 loop spans 14 amino acids. V was cut by 4 bases and J by 8 bases, with 17 bases left in between. CDR3: CASSWTGGAATQYF. CDR3 nucleotide sequence: TGTGCCAGCAGCTGGACTGGCGGGGCGGCAACCCAGTACTTC.

This clonotype was seen a few times. A junction boundary mismatches the germline segment, possibly from a read error. The chain combines TRBV12-5 with TRBJ2-1; possibly TRBD1 for D (6 bases). CDR3 length: 14 amino acids. CDR1 LGHNT and CDR2 FRNRAP come from the germline V gene. The CDR3 DNA sequence: TGTGCTAGTGGCCAAAAACCGGGACATGGTGAGCGGTTCTTC. This encodes CASGQKPGHGERFF. The full variable domain, in which reference TRBV12-5 and TRBJ2-1 provide the parts outside the CDR3, is DARVTQTPRHKVTEMGQEVTMRCQPILGHNTVFWYRQTMMQGLELLAYFRNRAPLDDSGMPKDRFSAEMPDATLATLKIQPSEPRDSAVYFCASGQKPGHGERFFGPGTRLTVL.

This clonotype was seen repeatedly, ten times or more. The chain combines TRBV7-2 with TRBJ2-7, with 7 bases that match TRBD1. Germline CDR1 SGHTA, CDR2 FQGNSA. Trimming took 5 bases from V and 6 from J; bases not matched to a gene: 10. CDR3 length: 14 amino acids. The CDR3, as DNA: TGTGCCAGCAGCGCGCGGACAGGCCCTACCGAGCAGTACTTC. It codes for CASSARTGPTEQYF.

This clonotype was counted a few times. The V gene is TRBV4-1, the J gene TRBJ1-1; 9 bases fit TRBD1. The trim removed 4 bases at V and 6 bases at J, leaving 9 bases unmatched. CDR1 is MGHRA, CDR2 YSYEKL, per germline. The CDR3 has 15 amino acids. The CDR3 DNA is TGCGCCAGCAGCCCAATCGACAGGGGGGGATCTGAAGCTTTCTTT. Translating gives CASSPIDRGGSEAFF.

Note on this clonotype: The junction departs from the called germline gene at one end, perhaps through a read error. This chain joins TRBV19 and TRBJ2-2, with 11 bases aligning to TRBD2. This CDR3 region has 15 residues. The V gene's germline CDR1 is LNHDA and CDR2 SQIVND (reference sequence). The CDR3 DNA reads TGTGCCAGTGGGGGGGGACTAGCGGACACCGGGGAGCTTTTTTTT. Its protein is CASGGGLADTGELFF. The complete variable domain, with remaining parts taken from reference TRBV19 and TRBJ2-2, reads DGGITQSPKYLFRKEGQNVTLSCEQNLNHDAMYWYRQDPGQGLRLIYYSQIVNDFQKGDIAEGYSVSREKKESFPLTVTSAQKNPTAFYLCASGGGLADTGELFFGEGSRLTVL.

The J gene is TRBJ1-6, the V gene TRBV19; TRBD1 is a possible D gene (5 bases). This CDR3 has 17 amino acids. V was shortened by 5 bases and J by 6 bases, with 20 bases between the two germline ends. Germline-derived CDR1 and CDR2 are LNHDA and SQIVND (reference sequence). DNA for the CDR3: TGTGCCAGTAGTCCAGCTGGGGCGAAAGGACCTAATTCACCCCTCCACTTT. Its translation: CASSPAGAKGPNSPLHF.

This clonotype appeared many times. The rearrangement uses TRBV6-2 or TRBV6-3 and TRBJ1-3; D remains ambiguous. The CDR3 runs 15 residues. Germline lookup yields CDR1 MNHEY and CDR2 SVGEGT. V lost 4 bases to trimming and J lost 0 bases, with 10 bases between them. CDR3 bases: TGTGCCAGCAGTTTCAAGGAGAGCTCTGGAAACACCATATATTTT. Amino acids: CASSFKESSGNTIYF.

The gene calls are TRBV14 and TRBJ2-3; 11 nucleotides line up with TRBD1. Germline V gene lookup returns CDR1 SGHDN and CDR2 FVKESK. Unmatched junction bases numbered 4, after V lost 4 bases and J lost 4 bases. The CDR3 sequence is 15 residues long. CDR3 in DNA: TGTGCCAGCAGCCCAACGGACAGGGGGCCAGATACGCAGTATTTT. It yields the protein CASSPTDRGPDTQYF.

V usage is TRBV7-3 and J usage is TRBJ1-1, with 8 nucleotides matching TRBD1. From germline, CDR1 is SGHTA and CDR2 FQGTGA. There are 14 residues in the CDR3. Trimming removed 0 bases from V and 6 bases from J; junction bases left unmatched: 3. The CDR3 protein is CASSLTGRGPEAFF. CDR3 nucleotides: TGTGCCAGCAGCTTAACCGGCAGGGGGCCTGAAGCTTTCTTT.

This rearrangement joins TRBV4-2 to TRBJ2-3, with 7 bases that match TRBD2. The J segment lost 1 base and the V segment lost 0 bases, leaving 13 bases of the junction unmatched. CDR3 length: 19 amino acids. Germline assignment: CDR1 LGHNA and CDR2 YNFKEQ. In DNA, the CDR3 is TGTGCCAGCAGCCAAGATTCCCCTTTCGCGGGGGTCCGCACAGATACGCAGTATTTT. This translates into CASSQDSPFAGVRTDTQYF.

This clonotype has at least ten counts. The chain employs TRBV20-1 and TRBJ2-3, with D possibly TRBD1 on 7 matching bases. The CDR3 covers 13 residues. With 2 bases removed from V and 5 bases from J, the gap between germline ends came to 11 bases. From germline, CDR1 is DFQATT and CDR2 SNEGSKA (reference sequence). This CDR3 is CSARPGGGDTQYF. The CDR3 nucleotides read TGCAGTGCTAGACCAGGGGGAGGAGATACGCAGTATTTT.

Many counts were recorded for this clonotype. The chain uses TRBV12-5 and TRBJ1-1, with no clear D. Deletions cut 5 bases from V and 6 bases from J, with 22 bases between. CDR1 LGHNT and CDR2 FRNRAP come from the germline V gene. The CDR3 loop spans 16 amino acids. The CDR3 coding sequence is TGTGCTAGTGGTACCTACGCCCGGATAACCGTTTCTGAAGCTTTCTTT. This gives the protein CASGTYARITVSEAFF. Complete variable domain (other parts from reference TRBV12-5 and TRBJ1-1): DARVTQTPRHKVTEMGQEVTMRCQPILGHNTVFWYRQTMMQGLELLAYFRNRAPLDDSGMPKDRFSAEMPDATLATLKIQPSEPRDSAVYFCASGTYARITVSEAFFGQGTRLTVV.

The gene calls are TRBV5-1 and TRBJ1-2; D not certain. V gave up 4 bases and J gave up 3 bases, with 10 bases separating them. The CDR3 runs to 13 residues. Looked up from germline, CDR1 is SGHRS and CDR2 is YFSETQ. CDR3 protein: CASSPDRHYGYTF. In DNA form, the CDR3 reads TGCGCCAGCAGCCCTGACCGGCACTATGGCTACACCTTC.

This clonotype was counted ten times or more. The V gene is TRBV7-2, the J gene TRBJ2-2; D not certain. The CDR3 spans 15 residues. CDR1 is SGHTA and CDR2 is FQGNSA in the germline V gene. V lost 5 bases to trimming and J lost 4 bases, with 14 bases between them. CDR3 residues: CASSNSRAPTGELFF. The CDR3 region has the DNA TGTGCCAGCAGCAACAGTCGGGCGCCCACCGGGGAGCTGTTTTTT.

This sequence joins TRBV7-2 and TRBJ2-2; 9 bases line up with TRBD2. The CDR3 runs to 16 residues. Germline CDR1 SGHTA, CDR2 FQGNSA. The V segment lost 2 bases and the J segment 3 bases; nucleotides outside the gene matches: 4. The CDR3 protein is CASSLRAGGDTGELFF. For the CDR3, the DNA is TGTGCCAGCAGCTTAAGGGCGGGAGGGGACACCGGGGAGCTGTTTTTT.

This clonotype was picked up many times. DNA for the CDR3: TGTGCCAGCAGCTCATACAGGGGTAACACCGGGGAGCTGTTTTTT. This encodes CASSSYRGNTGELFF. The chain is built from TRBV11-2 and TRBJ2-2; TRBD1 agrees at 7 bases. Germline CDR1 and CDR2: SGHAT and FQNNGV. Losses at the gene ends were 4 bases for V and 2 bases for J; bases not matched to a gene: 4. This CDR3 is 15 amino acids long.

The rearrangement links TRBV20-1 to TRBJ1-2; D gene ambiguous. V was trimmed by 3 bases and J by 2 bases, leaving 10 bases between them. There are 13 residues in the CDR3. CDR1 and CDR2 (germline): DFQATT, SNEGSKA (reference sequence). CDR3 residues: CSARGRKNYGYTF. The CDR3, as DNA: TGCAGTGCTAGGGGCAGGAAAAACTATGGCTACACCTTC.

This clonotype was recorded at least ten times. This chain uses TRBV6-2 or TRBV6-3 with TRBJ2-3, with 12 positions matching TRBD2. CDR3 length equals 16 residues. The ends lost 7 bases at V and 0 bases at J; junction bases unmatched: 5. Germline V gene data show CDR1 as MNHEY and CDR2 as SVGEGT. DNA for the CDR3: TGTGCCAGCATCGGACTAGCGGGAACTAGCACAGATACGCAGTATTTT. Translating gives CASIGLAGTSTDTQYF.

The table lists this clonotype with many counts. The V gene is TRBV27, the J gene TRBJ1-2; D is perhaps TRBD1 (5 bases). The CDR3 has 13 residues. CDR1 is MNHEY, CDR2 SMNVEV, per germline (reference sequence). Between the trimmed V and J ends, which lost 8 bases and 1 base, there was a span of 11 bases. CDR3 sequence: CASRDDGNYGYTF. The CDR3 DNA is TGTGCCAGCCGGGACGACGGTAACTATGGCTACACCTTC.

This clonotype occurred a few times. The rearrangement links TRBV30 to TRBJ1-1, with a tentative D call TRBD1 (6 bases). Germline CDR1 is GTSNPN and CDR2 is SVGIG (reference sequence). The CDR3 loop spans 13 amino acids. Trimming took off 4 bases at V and 3 bases at J, with 12 bases between the two ends. The chain's CDR3 is CAWNANRDTEAFF. CDR3 sequence (DNA): TGTGCCTGGAATGCCAACAGGGACACTGAAGCTTTCTTT.